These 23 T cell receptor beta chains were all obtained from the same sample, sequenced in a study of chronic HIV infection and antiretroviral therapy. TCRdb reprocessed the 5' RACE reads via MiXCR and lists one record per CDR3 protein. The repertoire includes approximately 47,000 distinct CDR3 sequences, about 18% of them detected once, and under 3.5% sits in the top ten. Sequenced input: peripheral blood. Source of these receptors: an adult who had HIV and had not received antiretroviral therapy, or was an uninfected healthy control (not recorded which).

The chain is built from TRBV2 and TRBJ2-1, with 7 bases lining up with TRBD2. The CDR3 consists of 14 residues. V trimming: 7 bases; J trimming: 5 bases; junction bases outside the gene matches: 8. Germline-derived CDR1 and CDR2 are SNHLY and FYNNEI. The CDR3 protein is CASTSLAGDNEQFF. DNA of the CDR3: TGTGCCAGCACCTCTTTGGCGGGAGACAATGAGCAGTTCTTC. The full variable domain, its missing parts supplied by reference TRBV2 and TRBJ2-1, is EPEVTQTPSHQVTQMGQEVILRCVPISNHLYFYWYRQILGQKVEFLVSFYNNEISEKSEIFDDQFSVERPDGSNFTLKIRSTKLEDSAMYFCASTSLAGDNEQFFGPGTRLTVL.

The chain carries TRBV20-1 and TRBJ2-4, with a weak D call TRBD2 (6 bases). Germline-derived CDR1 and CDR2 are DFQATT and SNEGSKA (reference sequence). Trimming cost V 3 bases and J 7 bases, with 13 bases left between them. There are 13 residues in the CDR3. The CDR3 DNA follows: TGCAGTGCTAGTCCCGGGAGAAGGAACATTCAGTACTTC. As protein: CSASPGRRNIQYF.

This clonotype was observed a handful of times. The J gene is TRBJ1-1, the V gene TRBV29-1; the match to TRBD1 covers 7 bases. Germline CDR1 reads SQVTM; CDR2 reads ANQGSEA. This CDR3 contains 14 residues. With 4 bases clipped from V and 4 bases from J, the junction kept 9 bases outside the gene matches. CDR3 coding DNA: TGCAGCGTTGCGCCAGGAGGGGGCCTCACTGAAGCTTTCTTT. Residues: CSVAPGGGLTEAFF.

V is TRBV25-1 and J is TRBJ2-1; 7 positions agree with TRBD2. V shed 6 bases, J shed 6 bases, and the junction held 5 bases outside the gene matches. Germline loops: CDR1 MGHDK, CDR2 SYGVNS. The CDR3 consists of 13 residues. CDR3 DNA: TGTGCCAGCAGGTACGGACTAGTCAATGAGCAGTTCTTC. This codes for CASRYGLVNEQFF.

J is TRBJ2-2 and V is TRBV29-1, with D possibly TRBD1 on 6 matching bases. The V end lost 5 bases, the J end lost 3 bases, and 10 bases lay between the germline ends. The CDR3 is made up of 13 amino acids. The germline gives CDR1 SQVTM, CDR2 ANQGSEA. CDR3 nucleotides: TGCAGCGTTCGACAGGCGCACACCGGGGAGCTGTTTTTT. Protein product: CSVRQAHTGELFF.

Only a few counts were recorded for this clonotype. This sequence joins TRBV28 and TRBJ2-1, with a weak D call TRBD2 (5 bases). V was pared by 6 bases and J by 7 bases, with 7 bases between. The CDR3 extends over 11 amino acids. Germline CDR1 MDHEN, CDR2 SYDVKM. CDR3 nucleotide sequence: TGTGCCAGCAGCCCGGGGAATGAGCAGTTCTTC. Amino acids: CASSPGNEQFF. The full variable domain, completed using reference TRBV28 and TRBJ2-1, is DVKVTQSSRYLVKRTGEKVFLECVQDMDHENMFWYRQDPGLGLRLIYFSYDVKMKEKGDIPEGYSVSREKKERFSLILESASTNQTSMYLCASSPGNEQFFGPGTRLTVL.

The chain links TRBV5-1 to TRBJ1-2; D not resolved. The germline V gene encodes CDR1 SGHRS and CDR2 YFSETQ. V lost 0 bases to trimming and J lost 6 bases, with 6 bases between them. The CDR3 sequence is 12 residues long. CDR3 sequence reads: CASSLDRDGYTF. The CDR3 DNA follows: TGCGCCAGCAGCTTGGATCGCGATGGCTACACCTTC.

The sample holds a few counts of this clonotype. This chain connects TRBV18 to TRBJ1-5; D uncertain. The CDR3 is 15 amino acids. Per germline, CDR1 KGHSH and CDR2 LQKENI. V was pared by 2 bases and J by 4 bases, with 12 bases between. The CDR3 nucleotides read TGTGCCAGCTCACCAATCGGGGAGGTAAATCAGCCCCAGCATTTT. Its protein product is CASSPIGEVNQPQHF.

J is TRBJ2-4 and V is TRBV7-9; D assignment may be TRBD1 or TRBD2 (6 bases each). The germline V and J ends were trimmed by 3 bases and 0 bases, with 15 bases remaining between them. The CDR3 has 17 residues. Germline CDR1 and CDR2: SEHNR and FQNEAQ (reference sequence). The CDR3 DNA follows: TGTGCCAGCAGCTTGGGGGGCGTTGAACCAGCCAAAAACATTCAGTACTTC. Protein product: CASSLGGVEPAKNIQYF.

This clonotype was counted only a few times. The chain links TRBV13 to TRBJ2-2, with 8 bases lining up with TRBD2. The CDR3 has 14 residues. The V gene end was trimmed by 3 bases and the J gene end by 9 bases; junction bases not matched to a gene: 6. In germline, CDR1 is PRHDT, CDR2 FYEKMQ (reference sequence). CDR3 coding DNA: TGTGCCAGCAGCTTCGGGACTAGGGGATGGGAGCTGTTTTTT. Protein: CASSFGTRGWELFF.

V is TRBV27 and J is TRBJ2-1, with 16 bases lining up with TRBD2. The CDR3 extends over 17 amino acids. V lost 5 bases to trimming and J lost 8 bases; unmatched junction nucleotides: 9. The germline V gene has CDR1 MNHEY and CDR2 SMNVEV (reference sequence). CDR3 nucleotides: TGTGCCAGCAGTCCTCCGGGACTAGCGGGAGGGTCCCATGAGCAGTTCTTC. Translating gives CASSPPGLAGGSHEQFF.

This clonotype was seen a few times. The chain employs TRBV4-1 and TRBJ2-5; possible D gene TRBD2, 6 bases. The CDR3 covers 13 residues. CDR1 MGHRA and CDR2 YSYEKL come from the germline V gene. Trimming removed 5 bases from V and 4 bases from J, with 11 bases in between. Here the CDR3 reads CASSSGLVETQYF. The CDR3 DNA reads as TGCGCCAGCAGCTCGGGACTTGTAGAGACCCAGTACTTC.

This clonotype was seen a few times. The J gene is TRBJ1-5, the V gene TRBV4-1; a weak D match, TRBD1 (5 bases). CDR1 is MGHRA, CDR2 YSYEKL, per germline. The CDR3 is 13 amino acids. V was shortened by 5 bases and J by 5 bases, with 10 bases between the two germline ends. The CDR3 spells CASSLRGDQPQHF. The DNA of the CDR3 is TGCGCCAGCAGCTTAAGGGGAGATCAGCCCCAGCATTTT.

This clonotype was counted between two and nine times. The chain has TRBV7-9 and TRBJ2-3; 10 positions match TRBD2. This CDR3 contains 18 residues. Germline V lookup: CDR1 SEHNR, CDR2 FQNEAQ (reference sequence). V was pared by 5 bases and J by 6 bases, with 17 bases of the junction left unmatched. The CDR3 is CASSPSRTASGSPDTQYF. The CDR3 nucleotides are TGTGCCAGCAGCCCCTCCCGGACTGCTAGCGGGAGTCCGGATACGCAGTATTTT.

The CDR3 DNA follows: TGCAGCGTCGGTTACAGGGAATACGAGCAGTACTTC. It specifies CSVGYREYEQYF. This chain links TRBV29-1 with TRBJ2-7; possibly TRBD1 for D (6 bases). The germline V gene has CDR1 SQVTM and CDR2 ANQGSEA. V was clipped by 6 bases and J by 4 bases, with 13 bases between them. The CDR3 is 12 residues long.

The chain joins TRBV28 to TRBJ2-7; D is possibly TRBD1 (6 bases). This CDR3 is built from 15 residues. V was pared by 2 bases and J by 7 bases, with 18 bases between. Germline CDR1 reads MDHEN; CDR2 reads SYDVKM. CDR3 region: CASSLRAGVVGEQYF. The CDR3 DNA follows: TGTGCCAGCAGTTTACGGGCAGGGGTGGTTGGGGAGCAGTACTTC.

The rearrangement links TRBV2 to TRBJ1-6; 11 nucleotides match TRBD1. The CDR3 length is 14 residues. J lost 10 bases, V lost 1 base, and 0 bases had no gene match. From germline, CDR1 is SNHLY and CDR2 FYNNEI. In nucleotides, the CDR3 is TGTGCCAGCAGTGAAGGGACAGGGGGCTCACCCCTCCACTTT. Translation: CASSEGTGGSPLHF.

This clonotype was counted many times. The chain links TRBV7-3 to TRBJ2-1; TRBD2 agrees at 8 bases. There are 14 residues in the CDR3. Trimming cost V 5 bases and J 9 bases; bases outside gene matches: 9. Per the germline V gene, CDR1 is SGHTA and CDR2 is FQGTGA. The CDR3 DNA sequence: TGTGCCAGCAGCCCGGGGACTAGGGGCGCTGAGCAGTTCTTC. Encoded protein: CASSPGTRGAEQFF.

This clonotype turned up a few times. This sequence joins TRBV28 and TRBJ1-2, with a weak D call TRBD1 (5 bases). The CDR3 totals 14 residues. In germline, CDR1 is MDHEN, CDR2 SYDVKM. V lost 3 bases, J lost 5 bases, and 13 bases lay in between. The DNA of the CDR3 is TGTGCCAGCAGTTTTCATCAGACAGTATATGGCTACACCTTC. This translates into CASSFHQTVYGYTF.

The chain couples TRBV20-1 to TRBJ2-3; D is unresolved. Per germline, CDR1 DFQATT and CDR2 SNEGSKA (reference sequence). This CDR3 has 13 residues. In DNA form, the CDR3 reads TGCGGGTCCGGAATTCGGAAAGCAGATACGCAGTATTTT. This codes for CGSGIRKADTQYF.

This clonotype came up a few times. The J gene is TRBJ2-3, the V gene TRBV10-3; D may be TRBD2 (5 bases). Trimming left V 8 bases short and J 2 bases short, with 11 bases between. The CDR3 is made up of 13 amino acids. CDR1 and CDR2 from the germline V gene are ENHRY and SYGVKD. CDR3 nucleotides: TGTGCCATCCGCGGGTTGGCCACAGATACGCAGTATTTT. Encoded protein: CAIRGLATDTQYF.

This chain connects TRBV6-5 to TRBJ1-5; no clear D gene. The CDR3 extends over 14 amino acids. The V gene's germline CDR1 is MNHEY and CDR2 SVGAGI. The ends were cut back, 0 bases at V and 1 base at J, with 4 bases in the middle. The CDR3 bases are TGTGCCAGCAGTTACTCGAAGAGCAATCAGCCCCAGCATTTT. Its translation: CASSYSKSNQPQHF.

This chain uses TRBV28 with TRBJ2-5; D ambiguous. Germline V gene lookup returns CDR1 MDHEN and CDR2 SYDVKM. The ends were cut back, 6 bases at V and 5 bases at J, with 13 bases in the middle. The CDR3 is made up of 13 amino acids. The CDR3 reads CASRSDMTETQYF. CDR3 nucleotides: TGTGCCAGCAGATCCGATATGACCGAGACCCAGTACTTC.